One sample yielded the 17 T cell receptor beta chains listed below, sequenced in a study of human thymus T cells. Libraries were prepared by immunoSEQ multiplex PCR; TCRdb keeps only in-frame clonotypes and omits some of them. The sample has 60,000 to 75,000 clones, 85% to 95% seen once. In corrective heart surgery, resections were taken, and these provided the thymus tissue. Sequencing input: thymus tissue. These receptors were collected from a girl under three years old with a congenital heart defect but otherwise immunologically healthy.

The chain couples TRBV30 to TRBJ2-2; a possible D gene is TRBD2 (5 bases). CDR3 size: 20 residues. Germline V lookup: CDR1 GTSNPN, CDR2 SVGIG (reference sequence). Trimming stripped 3 bases from V and 0 bases from J, with 26 bases between. The CDR3 region is CAWRLDGKGSPHPNTGELFF. In DNA form, the CDR3 reads TGTGCCTGGAGATTGGACGGGAAGGGTTCCCCCCATCCGAACACCGGGGAGCTGTTTTTT.

The rearrangement links TRBV28 to TRBJ1-4, with 9 bases fitting TRBD1. Losses at the gene ends were 10 bases for V and 6 bases for J; bases not matched to a gene: 3. CDR3 length equals 12 residues. Germline CDR1 MDHEN, CDR2 SYDVKM. CDR3 coding DNA: TGTGCCATCGGACAGGGGCATGAAAAACTGTTTTTT. Protein product: CAIGQGHEKLFF. Combining the CDR3 with reference TRBV28 and TRBJ1-4 gives the whole variable domain DVKVTQSSRYLVKRTGEKVFLECVQDMDHENMFWYRQDPGLGLRLIYFSYDVKMKEKGDIPEGYSVSREKKERFSLILESASTNQTSMYLCAIGQGHEKLFFGSGTQLSVL.

The rearrangement links TRBV27 to TRBJ2-7; a weak D match, TRBD2 (5 bases). This CDR3 has 15 residues. Germline CDR1 reads MNHEY; CDR2 reads SMNVEV (reference sequence). V was shortened by 6 bases and J by 1 base, with 16 bases between the two germline ends. The CDR3 here is CASSNWGAPSYEQYF. CDR3 nucleotides: TGTGCCAGCAGCAACTGGGGAGCGCCATCCTACGAGCAGTACTTC.

The chain is built from TRBV6-5 and TRBJ2-7; 16 bases agree with TRBD2. The CDR3 loop spans 16 amino acids. The V gene end was trimmed by 4 bases and the J gene end by 5 bases; junction bases not matched to a gene: 5. Germline loops: CDR1 MNHEY, CDR2 SVGAGI. CDR3 in DNA: TGTGCCAGCAGTTCGCCGGGACTAGCGGGAGGGGACGAGCAGTACTTC. It is translated as CASSSPGLAGGDEQYF.

V is TRBV5-1 and J is TRBJ1-2; D not resolved. The CDR3 has 18 residues. V lost 0 bases and J lost 4, with 22 bases in between. CDR1 is SGHRS and CDR2 is YFSETQ in the germline V gene. CDR3 sequence: CASSLGTVRRFLGYGYTF. CDR3 DNA: TGCGCCAGCAGCTTGGGTACGGTGAGGAGGTTTCTCGGCTATGGCTACACCTTC.

The chain links TRBV27 to TRBJ2-2; D gene unclear. The CDR3 is 14 amino acids. The V and J ends lost 3 bases and 1 base respectively, with 6 bases between them. Germline V gene data show CDR1 as MNHEY and CDR2 as SMNVEV (reference sequence). For the CDR3, the DNA is TGTGCCAGCAGTTTTGAAGAGAACACCGGGGAGCTGTTTTTT. Its protein is CASSFEENTGELFF.

The chain links TRBV5-6 to TRBJ1-4; 7 positions agree with TRBD1. The CDR3 is 16 residues long. Germline loops: CDR1 SGHDT, CDR2 YYEEEE. V lost 4 bases and J lost 4; bases outside the gene matches: 10. CDR3 sequence (DNA): TGTGCCAGCAGCATTGGGACAGCTCAGCGTAATGAAAAACTGTTTTTT. Its translation is CASSIGTAQRNEKLFF.

The chain employs TRBV2 and TRBJ2-6, with D possibly called TRBD1 or TRBD2 (5 bases each). The germline V gene encodes CDR1 SNHLY and CDR2 FYNNEI. The CDR3 has 16 amino acids. Between the trimmed V and J ends, which lost 6 bases and 2 bases, there was a span of 14 bases. Here the CDR3 DNA reads TGTGCCAGCAGGAGGGTGACAGTAGCTGGGGCCAACGTCCTGACTTTC. The encoded protein is CASRRVTVAGANVLTF.

This chain connects TRBV7-9 to TRBJ1-3; D perhaps matches TRBD1 (6 bases). There are 18 residues in the CDR3. V lost 6 bases and J 9 bases, leaving 30 bases between the germline ends. Germline V CDR1 and CDR2: SEHNR, FQNEAQ (reference sequence). The CDR3 coding sequence is TGTGCCAGCAGTTTGGACAGTATGGGATCTGTGCGGGGAGGCACCATATATTTT. Residues: CASSLDSMGSVRGGTIYF.

The chain employs TRBV5-8 and TRBJ2-1; D might be TRBD2 (6 bases). Germline V gene lookup returns CDR1 SGHTS and CDR2 YDEGEE. The CDR3 is 17 residues long. Trimming took 4 bases from V and 1 from J, leaving 18 bases between them. The CDR3, as DNA: TGTGCCAGCAGCCCGGAGGACGGGGAGGAGTCCTACAATGAGCAGTTCTTC. It encodes CASSPEDGEESYNEQFF.

This sequence joins TRBV28 and TRBJ2-1, with 7 bases aligning to TRBD1. The CDR3 spans 14 residues. V dropped 7 bases and J dropped 0; count of bases not matched to a gene: 3. Germline CDR1 and CDR2: MDHEN and SYDVKM. CDR3 in amino acids: CASTNRGSYNEQFF. CDR3 DNA: TGTGCCAGCACCAACAGGGGCTCCTACAATGAGCAGTTCTTC. Complete variable domain (other parts from reference TRBV28 and TRBJ2-1): DVKVTQSSRYLVKRTGEKVFLECVQDMDHENMFWYRQDPGLGLRLIYFSYDVKMKEKGDIPEGYSVSREKKERFSLILESASTNQTSMYLCASTNRGSYNEQFFGPGTRLTVL.

This sequence joins TRBV5-4 and TRBJ2-5; a possible D gene is TRBD1 (6 bases). V was shortened by 1 base and J by 1 base, with 14 bases between the two germline ends. The CDR3 loop spans 16 amino acids. Germline CDR1 reads SGHNT; CDR2 reads YYREEE (reference sequence). Here the CDR3 reads CASSLKWDNIQETQYF. The CDR3, as DNA: TGTGCCAGCAGCTTGAAGTGGGACAACATCCAAGAGACCCAGTACTTC.

This chain joins TRBV27 and TRBJ1-3; maybe TRBD1 (5 bases). V shed 7 bases and J shed 1 base, with 14 bases lying between them. Germline CDR1 reads MNHEY; CDR2 reads SMNVEV (reference sequence). The CDR3 spans 15 residues. As DNA, the CDR3 is TGTGCCAGCACCCAGGGTCTCCGTTCTGGAAACACCATATATTTT. It encodes CASTQGLRSGNTIYF.

CDR3 DNA sequence: TGCGCCAGCAGCCATTCTTTAAATCCTTTGAGAGCCAAAAACATTCAGTACTTC. As protein: CASSHSLNPLRAKNIQYF. The chain combines TRBV4-3 with TRBJ2-4, with D hard to call. Germline CDR1 and CDR2: LGHNA and YSLEER. Between the trimmed V and J ends, which lost 3 bases and 0 bases, there was a span of 18 bases. The CDR3 extends over 18 amino acids.

The rearrangement uses TRBV5-1 and TRBJ2-5; the D gene could be TRBD1 or TRBD2 (6 bases each). There are 19 residues in the CDR3. Trimming shortened V by 4 bases and J by 1 base, and 26 bases separated the two germline ends. Germline V CDR1 and CDR2: SGHRS, YFSETQ. The CDR3 sequence is CASSRDFLRDPGAQETQYF. The DNA for the CDR3 is TGCGCCAGCAGCAGGGATTTTCTCCGGGACCCGGGGGCCCAAGAGACCCAGTACTTC.

The chain recombines TRBV7-8 with TRBJ2-1, with 7 positions matching TRBD1. CDR3 length: 14 residues. Trimming at V came to 5 bases and at J to 5 bases, leaving 6 bases not matched to a gene. Looked up from germline, CDR1 is SGHVS and CDR2 is FQNEAQ. This chain's CDR3 is CASSEWDRHNEQFF. The CDR3 DNA reads as TGTGCCAGCAGCGAATGGGACAGACACAATGAGCAGTTCTTC. Using reference TRBV7-8 and TRBJ2-1 for the parts outside the CDR3, the full variable domain is GAGVSQSPRYKVAKRGQDVALRCDPISGHVSLFWYQQALGQGPEFLTYFQNEAQLDKSGLPSDRFFAERPEGSVSTLKIQRTQQEDSAVYLCASSEWDRHNEQFFGPGTRLTVL.

This rearrangement joins TRBV27 to TRBJ2-1; 9 nucleotides agree with TRBD1. The CDR3 is 16 residues long. After removal of 5 bases from V and 1 base from J, the junction contained 6 bases not matched to a gene. Germline CDR1 and CDR2: MNHEY and SMNVEV (reference sequence). CDR3 coding DNA: TGTGCCAGCAGTGGACGGGGGACAGGGTCCTACAATGAGCAGTTCTTC. Translating it yields CASSGRGTGSYNEQFF.